The rows below give T cell receptor beta chains drawn from one sample of a study of neurological immune-mediated disorders. Each CDR3 protein is one row after TCRdb ran MiXCR on the 5' RACE reads. The sample records about 59,000 distinct CDR3 sequences, roughly 13% being singletons. The sample was PBMCs. All receptors come from a woman aged 55 to 70 with HTLV-1-associated myelopathy (HAM/TSP). Each CDR3 is given with its conserved first and last residue. D genes are given only for firm matches. Where a row states a size, it is once, few, many or the class of an expanded clone; other rows omit it.

j_call | d_call | clone_size | v_call | cdr3_nt | cdr3_aa
TRBJ1-5 | - | - | TRBV20-1 | TGCAGTGCTAGAGCGGCCAGGGAGGAAGGCAATCAGCCCCAGCATTTT | CSARAAREEGNQPQHF
TRBJ2-5 | - | many | TRBV12-3/TRBV12-4 | TGTGCCAGCAGCCCTAAGGGGGAGACCCAGTACTTC | CASSPKGETQYF
TRBJ2-1 | TRBD2 | - | TRBV20-1 | TGCAGTGCTACGGTCAGCCAAGAATCAGCTAGCGGCATCAATGAGCAGTTCTTC | CSATVSQESASGINEQFF
TRBJ2-7 | - | many | TRBV6-1 | TGTGCCAGCCGTGATCCGGGGAGATACGAGCAGTACTTC | CASRDPGRYEQYF
TRBJ2-3 | TRBD2 | many | TRBV2 | TGTGCCAGCAATCCGAGGAGCGGGAGGGCAACAGATACGCAGTATTTT | CASNPRSGRATDTQYF
TRBJ1-2 | - | many | TRBV3-1 | TGTGCCAGCAGCCCCCATTGGGAGTATGGCTACACCTTC | CASSPHWEYGYTF
TRBJ2-1 | - | many | TRBV12-3/TRBV12-4 | TGTGCCAGCAGGGTGGGTGGGCAGGGGTGGTACAATGAGCAGTTCTTC | CASRVGGQGWYNEQFF
TRBJ1-1 | TRBD1 | - | TRBV15 | TGTGCCACCAGCAGGACAGGGGATAACACTGAAGCTTTCTTT | CATSRTGDNTEAFF
TRBJ2-2 | - | many | TRBV7-9 | TGTGCCAGCAGCTTTTATGGTAGCGGAGCTTTCAACGCCGGGGAGCTGTTTTTT | CASSFYGSGAFNAGELFF
TRBJ2-1 | TRBD2 | - | TRBV20-1 | TGCAGTGCTGTGAGCGGGAGCCCCAATGAGCAGTTCTTC | CSAVSGSPNEQFF
TRBJ1-5 | - | many | TRBV12-3/TRBV12-4 | TGTGCCAGCAGCCGGGACTGGGATCAGCCCCAGCATTTT | CASSRDWDQPQHF
TRBJ2-5 | - | many | TRBV12-3/TRBV12-4 | TGTGCCAGCTCAACGGGAGATCAAGAGACCCAGTACTTC | CASSTGDQETQYF
TRBJ1-1 | TRBD1 | few | TRBV25-1 | TGTGCCAGCACTCAATCAGGGGGCACTGAAGCTTTCTTT | CASTQSGGTEAFF
TRBJ2-2 | TRBD2 | many | TRBV5-1 | TGCGCCAGCAGCTTAACTAGCGGGATTGGGGAGCTGTTTTTT | CASSLTSGIGELFF
TRBJ1-1 | TRBD1 | many | TRBV20-1 | TGCAGTGCTAGAGGTACCGGGACAGGGGGCTTTGAAGCTTTCTTT | CSARGTGTGGFEAFF
TRBJ2-3 | - | many | TRBV4-1 | TGCGCCAGCAGCAAAGGGGGACAAGATACGCAGTATTTT | CASSKGGQDTQYF
TRBJ2-3 | TRBD2 | many | TRBV5-1 | TGCGCCAGCAGCTATAGCGGGGGAAGCACAGATACGCAGTATTTT | CASSYSGGSTDTQYF
TRBJ2-7 | TRBD1 | many | TRBV20-1 | TGCAGTGCTAGAGATCTGGGACAGGGGGGGACCTACGAGCAGTACTTC | CSARDLGQGGTYEQYF
TRBJ2-3 | - | many | TRBV5-5 | TGTGCCAGCAGCTTGGTCCCGGGACCCACAGATACGCAGTATTTT | CASSLVPGPTDTQYF
TRBJ1-2 | - | - | TRBV3-1 | TGTGCCAGCAGCCAAGAGTATCAGACAGCTAACTATGGCTACACCTTC | CASSQEYQTANYGYTF
TRBJ1-2 | - | many | TRBV6-1 | TGTGCCAGCAGTGATTGGGGGGGCCTTGCCTATGGCTACACCTTC | CASSDWGGLAYGYTF
TRBJ2-1 | - | many | TRBV4-2 | TGTGCCAGCAGCCAATCTGCGGAATACAATGAGCAGTTCTTC | CASSQSAEYNEQFF
TRBJ2-5 | - | many | TRBV15 | TGTGCCACCAGCAGAGCTGAGGTAGCGCTGCAAGAGACCCAGTACTTC | CATSRAEVALQETQYF
TRBJ1-1 | - | medium-sized | TRBV9 | TGTGCCAGCAGTACTTATGGGGACACTGAAGCTTTCTTT | CASSTYGDTEAFF
TRBJ2-1 | - | many | TRBV15 | TGTGCCACCAGCCTGATCGGTGTGGGGACCGGAGATGAGCAGTTCTTC | CATSLIGVGTGDEQFF
TRBJ2-7 | - | many | TRBV11-2 | TGTGCCAGCAGCCGGACTGACGGTCCCTACGAGCAGTACTTC | CASSRTDGPYEQYF
TRBJ2-1 | TRBD2 | - | TRBV5-1 | TGCGCCAGCAGCCCAGGACTAGCGGCTTACAATGAGCAGTTCTTC | CASSPGLAAYNEQFF
TRBJ2-3 | - | - | TRBV6-6 | TGTGCCAGCAGTACGGGAGCCCGCACAGATACGCAGTATTTT | CASSTGARTDTQYF
TRBJ1-6 | - | many | TRBV27 | TGTGCCAGCAGTTTATCAGGGAGCTCCTATAATTCACCCCTCCACTTT | CASSLSGSSYNSPLHF
TRBJ1-2 | - | many | TRBV7-9 | TGTGCCAGCAGCTTAGTAGTGAACTATGGCTACACCTTC | CASSLVVNYGYTF
TRBJ2-1 | - | many | TRBV5-1 | TGCGCCAGCAGCTTAGAATACAATGAGCAGTTCTTC | CASSLEYNEQFF
TRBJ2-7 | - | many | TRBV15 | TGTGCCACCAGCCCTACCCTAGCGCCGGCGGACGAGCAGTACTTC | CATSPTLAPADEQYF
TRBJ1-4 | - | few | TRBV7-2 | TGTGCCAGCAGCCCCAGACATAGGACTAATGAAAAACTGTTTTTT | CASSPRHRTNEKLFF
TRBJ1-2 | TRBD1 | many | TRBV20-1 | TGCAGTGCTAGAACAGGACAGGGGGCGTCCGGCTACACCTTC | CSARTGQGASGYTF
TRBJ1-1 | - | - | TRBV25-1 | TGTGCCAGCAGTGAACGGTCAAGCGGAGCTTTCTTT | CASSERSSGAFF
TRBJ2-7 | - | many | TRBV6-6 | TGTGCCAGCAGTTCCCAACGGCGGTACGAGCAGTACTTC | CASSSQRRYEQYF
TRBJ2-5 | - | many | TRBV15 | TGTGCCACCAGCAGAATGGGGCCCCAAGAGACCCAGTACTTC | CATSRMGPQETQYF
TRBJ2-3 | - | many | TRBV7-9 | TGTGCCAGCAGCTCCGGTCTGCGGGGCGCCTTCACAGATACGCAGTATTTT | CASSSGLRGAFTDTQYF
TRBJ2-2 | - | many | TRBV9 | TGTGCCAGCAGCGTGGCAGGGGACACCGGGGAGCTGTTTTTT | CASSVAGDTGELFF
TRBJ2-3 | - | many | TRBV7-3 | TGTGCCAGCAGCTTGGGAGGGGGCCGCACAGATACGCAGTATTTT | CASSLGGGRTDTQYF
TRBJ2-5 | TRBD2 | many | TRBV11-2 | TGTGCCAGCAGCTTAGTTGCGGGAGGGCGAGGAGAGACCCAGTACTTC | CASSLVAGGRGETQYF
TRBJ1-4 | - | many | TRBV6-5 | TGTGCCAGCAGGTCTCTCGGGGCAACTAATGAAAAACTGTTTTTT | CASRSLGATNEKLFF
TRBJ1-1 | - | - | TRBV5-1 | TGCGCCAGCATCTCCAGTACCCTGAATACTGAAGCTTTCTTT | CASISSTLNTEAFF
TRBJ2-2 | - | many | TRBV11-2 | TGTGCCAGCAGTCAAAGGGCCGGGGGTACCGGGGAGCTGTTTTTT | CASSQRAGGTGELFF
TRBJ1-5 | - | many | TRBV20-1 | TGCAGTGCTAGTAGAGGGCTTAGCAATCAGCCCCAGCATTTT | CSASRGLSNQPQHF
TRBJ1-1 | - | many | TRBV3-1 | TGTGCCAGCAGCCAAGGTCCAATGATGAACACTGAAGCTTTCTTT | CASSQGPMMNTEAFF
TRBJ2-1 | TRBD1 | many | TRBV12-3/TRBV12-4 | TGTGCCAGCAGTTTGCGGGCAGGGGGTAACAATGAGCAGTTCTTC | CASSLRAGGNNEQFF
TRBJ2-2 | TRBD2 | - | TRBV4-1 | TGCGCCAGCAGACACCCGGGTCTAGCGGGAGGGGGGGGCACCGGGGAGCTGTTTTTT | CASRHPGLAGGGGTGELFF